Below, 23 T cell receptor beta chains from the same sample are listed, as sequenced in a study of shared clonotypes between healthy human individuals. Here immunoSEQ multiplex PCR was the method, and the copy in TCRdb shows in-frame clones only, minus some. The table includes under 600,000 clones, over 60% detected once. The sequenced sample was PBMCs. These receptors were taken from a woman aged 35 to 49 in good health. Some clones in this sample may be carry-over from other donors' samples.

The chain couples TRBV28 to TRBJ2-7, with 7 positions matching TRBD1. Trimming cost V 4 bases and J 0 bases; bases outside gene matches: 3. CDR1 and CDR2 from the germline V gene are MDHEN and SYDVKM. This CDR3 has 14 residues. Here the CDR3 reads CASSSYRGSYEQYF. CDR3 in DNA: TGTGCCAGCAGTTCCTACAGGGGCTCCTACGAGCAGTACTTC.

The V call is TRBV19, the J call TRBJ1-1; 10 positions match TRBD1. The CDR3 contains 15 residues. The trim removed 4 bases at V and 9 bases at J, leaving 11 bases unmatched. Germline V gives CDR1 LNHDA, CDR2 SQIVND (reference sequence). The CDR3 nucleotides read TGTGCCAGTAGTACGTACCGGGACAGGGGCACAAAAGCTTTCTTT. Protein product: CASSTYRDRGTKAFF.

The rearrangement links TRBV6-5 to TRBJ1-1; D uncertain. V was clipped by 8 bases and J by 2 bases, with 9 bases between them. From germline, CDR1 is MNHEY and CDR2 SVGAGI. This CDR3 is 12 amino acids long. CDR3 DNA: TGTGCCAGCGGTAGACGAAACACTGAAGCTTTCTTT. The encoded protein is CASGRRNTEAFF.

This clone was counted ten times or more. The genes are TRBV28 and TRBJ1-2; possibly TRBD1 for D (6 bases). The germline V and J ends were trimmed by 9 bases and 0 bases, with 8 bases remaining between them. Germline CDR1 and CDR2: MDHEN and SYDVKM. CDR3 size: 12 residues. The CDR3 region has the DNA TGTGCCAGTCAGGGGTCTAACTATGGCTACACCTTC. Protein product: CASQGSNYGYTF.

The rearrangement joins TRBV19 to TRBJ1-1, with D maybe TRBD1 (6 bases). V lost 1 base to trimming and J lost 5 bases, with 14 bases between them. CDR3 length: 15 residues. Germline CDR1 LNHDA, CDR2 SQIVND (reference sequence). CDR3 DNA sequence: TGTGCCAGTAGTATAGGATACAGGGAAACGACTGAAGCTTTCTTT. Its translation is CASSIGYRETTEAFF.

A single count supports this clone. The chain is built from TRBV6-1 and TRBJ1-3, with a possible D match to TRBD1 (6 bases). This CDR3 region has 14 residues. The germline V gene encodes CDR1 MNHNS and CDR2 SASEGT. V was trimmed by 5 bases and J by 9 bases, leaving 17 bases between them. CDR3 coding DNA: TGTGCCAGCAGTACACGGACAGCTAGAGGCACCATATATTTT. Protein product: CASSTRTARGTIYF.

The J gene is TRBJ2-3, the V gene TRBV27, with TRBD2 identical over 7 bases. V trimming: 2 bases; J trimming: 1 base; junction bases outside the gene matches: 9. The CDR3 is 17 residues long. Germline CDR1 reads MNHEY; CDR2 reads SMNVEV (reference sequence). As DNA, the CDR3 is TGTGCCAGCAGTTTACTCCCCCAGCGGGACCGCACAGATACGCAGTATTTT. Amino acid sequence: CASSLLPQRDRTDTQYF.

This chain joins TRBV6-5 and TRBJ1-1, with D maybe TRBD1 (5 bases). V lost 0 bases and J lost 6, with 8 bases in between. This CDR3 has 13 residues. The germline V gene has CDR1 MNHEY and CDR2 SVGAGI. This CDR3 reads CASSYSSGSEAFF. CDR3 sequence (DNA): TGTGCCAGCAGTTACTCGTCAGGGTCTGAAGCTTTCTTT.

The CDR3 region has the DNA TGTGCCAGCAGCAACCCCCAGGACGAGCAGTACTTC. Translating gives CASSNPQDEQYF. This rearrangement joins TRBV21-1 to TRBJ2-7; the table's D call, TRBD1, was not checked against the DNA. TRBV21-1 is tagged as a pseudogene. The CDR3 extends over 12 amino acids.

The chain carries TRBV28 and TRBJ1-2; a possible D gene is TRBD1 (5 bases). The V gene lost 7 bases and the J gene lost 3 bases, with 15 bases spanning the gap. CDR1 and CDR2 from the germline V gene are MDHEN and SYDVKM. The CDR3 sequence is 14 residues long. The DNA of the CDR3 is TGTGCCAGCACCTCCTGGGGGGGTGACTATGGCTACACCTTC. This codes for CASTSWGGDYGYTF.

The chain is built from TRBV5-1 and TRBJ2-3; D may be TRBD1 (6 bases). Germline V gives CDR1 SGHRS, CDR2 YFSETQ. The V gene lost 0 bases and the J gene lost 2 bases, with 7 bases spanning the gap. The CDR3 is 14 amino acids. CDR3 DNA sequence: TGCGCCAGCAGCTTGGACAGGGCCACAGATACGCAGTATTTT. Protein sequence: CASSLDRATDTQYF.

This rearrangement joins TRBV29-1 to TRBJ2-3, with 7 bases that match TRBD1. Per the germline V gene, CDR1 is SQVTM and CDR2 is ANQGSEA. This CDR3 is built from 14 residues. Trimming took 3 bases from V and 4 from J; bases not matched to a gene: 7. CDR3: CSVEGAGGPDTQYF. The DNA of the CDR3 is TGCAGCGTTGAGGGGGCAGGGGGACCAGATACGCAGTATTTT.

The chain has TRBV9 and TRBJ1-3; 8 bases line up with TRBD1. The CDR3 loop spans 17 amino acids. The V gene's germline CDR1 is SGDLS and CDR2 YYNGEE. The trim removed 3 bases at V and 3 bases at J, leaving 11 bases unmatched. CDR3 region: CASSASPQGAYGNTIYF. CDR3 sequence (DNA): TGTGCCAGCAGCGCCTCACCCCAGGGGGCCTATGGAAACACCATATATTTT. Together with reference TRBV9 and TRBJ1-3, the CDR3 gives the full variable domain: DSGVTQTPKHLITATGQRVTLRCSPRSGDLSVYWYQQSLDQGLQFLIQYYNGEERAKGNILERFSAQQFPDLHSELNLSSLELGDSALYFCASSASPQGAYGNTIYFGEGSWLTVV.

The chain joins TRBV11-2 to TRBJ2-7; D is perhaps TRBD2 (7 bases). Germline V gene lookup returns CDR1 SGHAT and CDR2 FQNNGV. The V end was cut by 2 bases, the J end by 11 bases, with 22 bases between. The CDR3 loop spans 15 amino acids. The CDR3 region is CASSLIPGQVGGEYF. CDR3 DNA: TGTGCCAGCAGCTTAATTCCGGGACAAGTGGGGGGGGAGTACTTC.

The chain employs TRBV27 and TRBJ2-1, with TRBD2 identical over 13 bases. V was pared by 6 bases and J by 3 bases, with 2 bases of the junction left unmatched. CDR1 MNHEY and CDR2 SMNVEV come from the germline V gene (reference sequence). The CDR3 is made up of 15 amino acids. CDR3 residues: CASSRTSGSYNEQFF. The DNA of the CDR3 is TGTGCCAGCAGCAGGACTAGCGGGAGCTACAATGAGCAGTTCTTC.

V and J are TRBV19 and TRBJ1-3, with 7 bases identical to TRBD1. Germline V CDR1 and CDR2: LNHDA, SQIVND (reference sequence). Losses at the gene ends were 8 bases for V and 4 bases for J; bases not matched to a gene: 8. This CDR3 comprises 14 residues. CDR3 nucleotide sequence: TGTGCCAGTGGACCGACAGGGTCGGGAAACACCATATATTTT. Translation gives CASGPTGSGNTIYF.

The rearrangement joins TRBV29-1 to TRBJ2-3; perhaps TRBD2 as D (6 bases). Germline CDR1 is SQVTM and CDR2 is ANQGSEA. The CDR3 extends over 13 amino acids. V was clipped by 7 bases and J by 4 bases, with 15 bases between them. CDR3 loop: CSGGRRGADTQYF. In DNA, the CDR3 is TGCAGCGGGGGACGGCGGGGAGCAGATACGCAGTATTTT.

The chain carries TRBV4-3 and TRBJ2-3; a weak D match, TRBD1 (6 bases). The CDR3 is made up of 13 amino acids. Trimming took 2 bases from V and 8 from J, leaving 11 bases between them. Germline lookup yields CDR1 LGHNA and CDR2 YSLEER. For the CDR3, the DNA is TGCGCCAGCAGCCAAAGTCCCAGGGGTACGCAGTATTTT. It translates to CASSQSPRGTQYF.

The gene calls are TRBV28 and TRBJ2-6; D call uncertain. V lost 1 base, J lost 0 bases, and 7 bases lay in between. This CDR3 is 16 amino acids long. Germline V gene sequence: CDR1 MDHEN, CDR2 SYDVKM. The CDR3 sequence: CASSLFESSGANVLTF. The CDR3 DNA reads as TGTGCCAGCAGTTTATTCGAGAGCTCTGGGGCCAACGTCCTGACTTTC. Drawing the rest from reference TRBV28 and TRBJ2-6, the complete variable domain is DVKVTQSSRYLVKRTGEKVFLECVQDMDHENMFWYRQDPGLGLRLIYFSYDVKMKEKGDIPEGYSVSREKKERFSLILESASTNQTSMYLCASSLFESSGANVLTFGAGSRLTVL.

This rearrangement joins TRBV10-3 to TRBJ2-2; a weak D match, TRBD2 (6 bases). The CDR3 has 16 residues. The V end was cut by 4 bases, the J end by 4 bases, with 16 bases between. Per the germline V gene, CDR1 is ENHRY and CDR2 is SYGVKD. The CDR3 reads CAISGGVADLTGELFF. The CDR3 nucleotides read TGTGCCATCAGTGGGGGGGTAGCGGACCTCACCGGGGAGCTGTTTTTT.

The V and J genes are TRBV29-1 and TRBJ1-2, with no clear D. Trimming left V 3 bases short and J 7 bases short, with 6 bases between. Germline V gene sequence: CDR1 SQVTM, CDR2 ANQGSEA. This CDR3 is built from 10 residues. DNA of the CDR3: TGCAGCGTTGATATTGGTGGCTACACCTTC. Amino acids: CSVDIGGYTF. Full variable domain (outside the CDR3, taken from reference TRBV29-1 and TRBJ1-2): SAVISQKPSRDICQRGTSLTIQCQVDSQVTMMFWYRQQPGQSLTLIATANQGSEATYESGFVIDKFPISRPNLTFSTLTVSNMSPEDSSIYLCSVDIGGYTFGSGTRLTVV.

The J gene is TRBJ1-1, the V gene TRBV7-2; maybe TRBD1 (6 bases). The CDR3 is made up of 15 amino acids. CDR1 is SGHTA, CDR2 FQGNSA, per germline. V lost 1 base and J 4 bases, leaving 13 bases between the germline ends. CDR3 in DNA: TGTGCCAGCAGCTTAGTGATAGGGGGAGGCACTGAAGCTTTCTTT. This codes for CASSLVIGGGTEAFF. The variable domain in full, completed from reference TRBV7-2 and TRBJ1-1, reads GAGVSQSPSNKVTEKGKDVELRCDPISGHTALYWYRQSLGQGLEFLIYFQGNSAPDKSGLPSDRFSAERTGGSVSTLTIQRTQQEDSAVYLCASSLVIGGGTEAFFGQGTRLTVV.

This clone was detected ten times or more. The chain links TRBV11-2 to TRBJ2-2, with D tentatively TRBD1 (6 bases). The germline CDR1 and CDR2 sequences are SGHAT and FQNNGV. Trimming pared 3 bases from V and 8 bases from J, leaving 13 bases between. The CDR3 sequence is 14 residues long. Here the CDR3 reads CASSFRGLGGELFF. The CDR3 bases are TGTGCCAGCAGCTTCAGGGGCCTCGGAGGGGAGCTGTTTTTT.